Following are 26 T cell receptor beta chains from one sample sequenced in a study of OX40 agonist ivuxolimab in advanced cancers. Measured with immunoSEQ multiplex PCR; TCRdb has only the in-frame clones, and not every one. This table holds about 90,000 clones, 85% to 90% found once. The starting material was CD4+ or CD8+ T cells sorted from blood, obtained in a trial of the OX40 agonist ivuxolimab. The receptors were sampled from an adult with an advanced solid tumor such as melanoma, head and neck, liver or kidney cancer.

The genes are TRBV9 and TRBJ2-1; perhaps TRBD2 as D (5 bases). The CDR3 contains 14 residues. Trimming left V 4 bases short and J 6 bases short, with 14 bases between. Germline values: CDR1 SGDLS, CDR2 YYNGEE. CDR3 residues: CASSPSASRNEQFF. The CDR3 DNA reads TGTGCCAGCAGCCCGAGCGCTAGCCGCAATGAGCAGTTCTTC.

The gene calls are TRBV15 and TRBJ2-7; D is undetermined. V was clipped by 0 bases and J by 2 bases, with 14 bases between them. CDR1 is LNHNV and CDR2 is YYDKDF in the germline V gene (reference sequence). The CDR3 has 16 residues. The CDR3 spells CATSRDSPPATYEQYF. In nucleotides, the CDR3 is TGTGCCACCAGCAGAGATAGCCCACCAGCCACCTACGAGCAGTACTTC.

The chain joins TRBV27 to TRBJ1-2, with 10 positions matching TRBD1. This CDR3 contains 14 residues. V trimming: 7 bases; J trimming: 1 base; junction bases outside the gene matches: 3. Germline loops: CDR1 MNHEY, CDR2 SMNVEV (reference sequence). This chain's CDR3 is CASTGTGDNYGYTF. In DNA, the CDR3 is TGTGCCAGCACCGGGACAGGGGATAACTATGGCTACACCTTC.

The rearrangement links TRBV19 to TRBJ1-6; the match to TRBD1 covers 8 bases. The length of the CDR3 is 14 residues. J was trimmed by 7 bases and V by 5 bases; bases with no gene match: 4. CDR1 is LNHDA, CDR2 SQIVND, per germline (reference sequence). CDR3 amino acids: CASSDRQGNSPLHF. CDR3 nucleotide sequence: TGTGCCAGTAGTGATCGACAGGGGAATTCACCCCTCCACTTT.

The V call is TRBV6-5, the J call TRBJ1-1; D unresolved. The CDR3 extends over 13 amino acids. Germline V gene sequence: CDR1 MNHEY, CDR2 SVGAGI. Trimming left V 1 base short and J 11 bases short, with 14 bases between. The CDR3 here is CASSYLGELEAFF. CDR3 DNA sequence: TGTGCCAGCAGTTACTTGGGAGAGCTTGAGGCTTTCTTT.

The V call is TRBV5-6, the J call TRBJ2-5, with D tentatively TRBD2 (6 bases). Germline V lookup: CDR1 SGHDT, CDR2 YYEEEE. Trimming took off 0 bases at V and 5 bases at J, with 20 bases between the two ends. The CDR3 extends over 17 amino acids. The CDR3 sequence is CASSLGQSRGFLETQYF. As DNA, the CDR3 is TGTGCCAGCAGCTTGGGCCAAAGCCGGGGGTTTTTGGAGACCCAGTACTTC.

The CDR3 coding sequence is TGCGCCAGCAGCTGGGCGTTGCTAGCTGCCTTAGGAACGCAGTATTTT. It translates to CASSWALLAALGTQYF. The rearrangement uses TRBV5-1 and TRBJ2-3; TRBD2 is a possible D gene (5 bases). The CDR3 contains 16 residues. In germline, CDR1 is SGHRS, CDR2 YFSETQ. V was cut by 3 bases and J by 9 bases, with 23 bases left in between.

This chain uses TRBV9 with TRBJ2-7, with unresolved D. The CDR3 extends over 13 amino acids. CDR1 and CDR2 from the germline V gene are SGDLS and YYNGEE. V was cut by 3 bases and J by 0 bases, with 7 bases left in between. CDR3 nucleotides: TGTGCCAGCAGCGCAGGCTTCTCCTACGAGCAGTACTTC. This gives the protein CASSAGFSYEQYF.

This rearrangement joins TRBV9 to TRBJ2-3; 11 bases are shared with TRBD2. Germline assignment: CDR1 SGDLS and CDR2 YYNGEE. V lost 7 bases and J lost 4; bases outside the gene matches: 5. The CDR3 has 14 amino acids. The CDR3 DNA sequence: TGTGCCAGCTCGACTAGCGGGATTTCAGATACGCAGTATTTT. Protein: CASSTSGISDTQYF.

The chain carries TRBV5-1 and TRBJ1-2, with 9 positions matching TRBD1. The V gene's germline CDR1 is SGHRS and CDR2 YFSETQ. V dropped 3 bases and J dropped 6; count of bases not matched to a gene: 15. CDR3 size: 17 residues. The CDR3, as DNA: TGCGCCAGCAGCTCGACAGGGGGAAAGGATAGCTGGGATGGCTACACCTTC. Protein sequence: CASSSTGGKDSWDGYTF. The whole variable domain, remainder taken from reference TRBV5-1 and TRBJ1-2, is KAGVTQTPRYLIKTRGQQVTLSCSPISGHRSVSWYQQTPGQGLQFLFEYFSETQRNKGNFPGRFSGRQFSNSRSEMNVSTLELGDSALYLCASSSTGGKDSWDGYTFGSGTRLTVV.

This sequence joins TRBV28 and TRBJ1-5; 10 nucleotides align to TRBD1. The ends lost 2 bases at V and 0 bases at J; junction bases unmatched: 10. This CDR3 has 19 amino acids. Germline CDR1 MDHEN, CDR2 SYDVKM. CDR3 loop: CASSLIWTGGQSSNQPQHF. The CDR3 bases are TGTGCCAGCAGTTTAATCTGGACAGGGGGACAGTCTAGCAATCAGCCCCAGCATTTT.

The V gene is TRBV11-2, the J gene TRBJ2-7; D could derive from TRBD1 or TRBD2 (5 bases each). The CDR3 is made up of 17 amino acids. CDR1 is SGHAT and CDR2 is FQNNGV in the germline V gene. V was pared by 3 bases and J by 4 bases, with 22 bases between. The CDR3 DNA is TGTGCCAGCAGCTTGTCGGCCGGGGCCCTCGGAACATACGAGCAGTACTTC. Translated, it gives CASSLSAGALGTYEQYF.

The chain uses TRBV6-1 and TRBJ1-2, with TRBD1 matching over 8 bases. Trimming cost V 4 bases and J 4 bases; bases outside gene matches: 5. Germline CDR1 is MNHNS and CDR2 is SASEGT. This CDR3 region has 14 residues. The CDR3 here is CASSGQGFSYGYTF. The CDR3 region has the DNA TGTGCCAGCAGTGGACAGGGGTTCAGCTATGGCTACACCTTC.

This chain links TRBV7-3 with TRBJ2-6; 8 bases match TRBD2. Trimming removed 2 bases from V and 0 bases from J; junction bases left unmatched: 6. The germline V gene encodes CDR1 SGHTA and CDR2 FQGTGA. This CDR3 is 18 amino acids long. Here the CDR3 reads CASSLREGVISGANVLTF. CDR3 DNA: TGTGCCAGCAGCTTACGGGAGGGTGTTATCTCTGGGGCCAACGTCCTGACTTTC.

This clone was seen once. The chain couples TRBV28 to TRBJ2-7; the D is unclear. V was cut by 2 bases and J by 9 bases, with 14 bases left in between. This CDR3 has 13 residues. Germline assignment: CDR1 MDHEN and CDR2 SYDVKM. The CDR3 spells CASSLISGWVQYF. CDR3 nucleotides: TGTGCCAGCAGTTTAATCTCTGGGTGGGTGCAGTACTTC.

As concerns this clone: One end of the junction is discordant with germline, which a read error may explain. J is TRBJ1-2 and V is TRBV19; TRBD1 is a possible D gene (6 bases). Germline-derived CDR1 and CDR2 are LNHDA and SQIVND (reference sequence). The CDR3 loop spans 18 amino acids. In nucleotides, the CDR3 is TGTGCCGGTAGCCCACAATCCGCCACACGGACAGCTAACTATGGCTACACCTTC. Its protein product is CAGSPQSATRTANYGYTF.

This clone was detected only once. The chain combines TRBV9 with TRBJ2-1, with 10 bases aligning to TRBD2. The CDR3 has 18 amino acids. Germline V gene sequence: CDR1 SGDLS, CDR2 YYNGEE. V shed 3 bases and J 2 bases; nucleotides not matched to a gene: 11. The CDR3 is CASSARTTSGIPYNEQFF. The CDR3 nucleotides are TGTGCCAGCAGCGCACGTACTACTAGCGGGATTCCCTACAATGAGCAGTTCTTC.

J is TRBJ1-1 and V is TRBV6-1; D may be TRBD1 (6 bases). The CDR3 consists of 13 residues. Germline-derived CDR1 and CDR2 are MNHNS and SASEGT. V was cut by 11 bases and J by 4 bases, with 17 bases left in between. The CDR3 nucleotides read TGTGCCGGACGGGGGCCCGGGGGCACTGAAGCTTTCTTT. It yields the protein CAGRGPGGTEAFF.

This rearrangement joins TRBV6-6 to TRBJ2-5, with 9 bases lining up with TRBD2. The DNA end is a closer match to TRBJ2-7, so the J assignment may be wrong. The CDR3 contains 14 residues. CDR1 MNHNY and CDR2 SVGAGI come from the germline V gene (reference sequence). For the CDR3, the DNA is TGTGCCAGCAGTGAGCGGGGGGCCCGCGACGAGCAGTACTTC. Its protein product is CASSERGARDEQYF.

J is TRBJ1-5 and V is TRBV29-1, with TRBD1 matching over 8 bases. In germline, CDR1 is SQVTM, CDR2 ANQGSEA. Trimming took 6 bases from V and 8 from J; bases not matched to a gene: 9. The CDR3 runs to 13 residues. The CDR3: CSVVNRGGEPQHF. Written as DNA, the CDR3 is TGCAGCGTCGTTAACAGGGGGGGGGAGCCCCAGCATTTT. Drawing the rest from reference TRBV29-1 and TRBJ1-5, the complete variable domain is SAVISQKPSRDICQRGTSLTIQCQVDSQVTMMFWYRQQPGQSLTLIATANQGSEATYESGFVIDKFPISRPNLTFSTLTVSNMSPEDSSIYLCSVVNRGGEPQHFGDGTRLSIL.

J is TRBJ1-4 and V is TRBV5-6; D uncertain. The V end lost 4 bases, the J end lost 3 bases, and 10 bases lay between the germline ends. The V gene's germline CDR1 is SGHDT and CDR2 YYEEEE. This CDR3 spans 14 amino acids. As DNA, the CDR3 is TGTGCCAGCAGCCTAGGAGTTCCTAATGAAAAACTGTTTTTT. Its protein is CASSLGVPNEKLFF.

J is TRBJ1-2 and V is TRBV27; 9 nucleotides line up with TRBD1. The CDR3 runs to 16 residues. Germline loops: CDR1 MNHEY, CDR2 SMNVEV (reference sequence). With V trimmed by 4 bases and J by 3 bases, 9 bases remained unmatched. The CDR3, as DNA: TGTGCCAGCAGTTCGTACCAAACAGGGGGCCACTATGGCTACACCTTC. Translated, it gives CASSSYQTGGHYGYTF.

This sequence joins TRBV13 and TRBJ2-2, with a weak D call TRBD2 (6 bases). V was shortened by 8 bases and J by 3 bases, with 16 bases between the two germline ends. Germline CDR1 and CDR2: PRHDT and FYEKMQ (reference sequence). This CDR3 is built from 15 residues. CDR3: CASSPGTHYTGELFF. DNA for the CDR3: TGTGCCAGCTCCCCCGGGACTCACTACACCGGGGAGCTGTTTTTT.

V is TRBV7-9 and J is TRBJ2-1, with 9 bases identical to TRBD1. The CDR3 length is 15 residues. CDR1 is SEHNR, CDR2 FQNEAQ, per germline (reference sequence). The V and J ends lost 0 bases and 5 bases, in that order; junction bases with no gene match: 2. CDR3 nucleotide sequence: TGTGCCAGCAGCTTAGCCGGGACAGGGAACAATGAGCAGTTCTTC. Translated, it gives CASSLAGTGNNEQFF.

V and J are TRBV11-3 and TRBJ1-2; TRBD1 might be the D (6 bases). Between the trimmed V and J ends, which lost 3 bases and 4 bases, there was a span of 27 bases. CDR3 length: 19 residues. Germline values: CDR1 SGHNT, CDR2 YENEEA. CDR3: CASSFHIPQDWTVGYGYTF. The CDR3, as DNA: TGTGCCAGCAGCTTCCACATACCTCAAGACTGGACAGTTGGCTATGGCTACACCTTC.

The chain is built from TRBV6-1 and TRBJ2-2, with TRBD1 matching 11 bases. The CDR3 is 16 amino acids. CDR1 and CDR2 (germline): MNHNS, SASEGT. V shed 4 bases, J shed 3 bases, and the junction held 4 bases outside the gene matches. In nucleotides, the CDR3 is TGTGCCAGCAGTGCCGGGACAGGGGGGTACACCGGGGAGCTGTTTTTT. Protein product: CASSAGTGGYTGELFF.